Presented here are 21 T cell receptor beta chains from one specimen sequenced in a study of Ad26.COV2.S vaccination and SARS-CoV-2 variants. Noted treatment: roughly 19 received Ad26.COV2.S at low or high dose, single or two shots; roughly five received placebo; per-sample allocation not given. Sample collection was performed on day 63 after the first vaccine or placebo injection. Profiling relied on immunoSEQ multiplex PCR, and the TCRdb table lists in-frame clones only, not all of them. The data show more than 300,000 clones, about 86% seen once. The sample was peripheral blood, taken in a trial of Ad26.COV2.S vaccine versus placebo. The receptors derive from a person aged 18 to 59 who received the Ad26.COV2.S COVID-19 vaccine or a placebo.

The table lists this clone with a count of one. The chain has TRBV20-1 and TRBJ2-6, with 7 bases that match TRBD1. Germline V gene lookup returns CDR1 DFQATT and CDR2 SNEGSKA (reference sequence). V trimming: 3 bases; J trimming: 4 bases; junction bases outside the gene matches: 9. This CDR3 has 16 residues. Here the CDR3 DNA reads TGCAGTGCTAGTTGGGGACAGTCAGGGGGGGCCAACGTCCTGACTTTC. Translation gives CSASWGQSGGANVLTF.

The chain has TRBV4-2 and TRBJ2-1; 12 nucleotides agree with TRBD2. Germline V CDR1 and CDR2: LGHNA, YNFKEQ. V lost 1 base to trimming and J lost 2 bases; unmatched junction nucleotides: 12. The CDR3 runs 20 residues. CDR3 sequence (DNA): TGTGCCAGCAGCCAAGCTGGGCCTAGCGGGGGGGCCGTCGCCTACAATGAGCAGTTCTTC. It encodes CASSQAGPSGGAVAYNEQFF.

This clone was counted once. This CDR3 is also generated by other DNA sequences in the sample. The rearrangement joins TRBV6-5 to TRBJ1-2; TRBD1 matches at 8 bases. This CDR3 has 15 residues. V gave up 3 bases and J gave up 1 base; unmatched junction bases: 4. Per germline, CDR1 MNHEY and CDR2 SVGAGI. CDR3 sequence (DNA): TGTGCCAGCAGTTATCGAGACAGGGGTAACTATGGCTACACCTTC. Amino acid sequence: CASSYRDRGNYGYTF.

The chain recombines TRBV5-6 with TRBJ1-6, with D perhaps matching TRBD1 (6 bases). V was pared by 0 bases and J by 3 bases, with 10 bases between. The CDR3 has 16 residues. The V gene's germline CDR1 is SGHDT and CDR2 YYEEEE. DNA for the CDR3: TGTGCCAGCAGCTTGGTTCGGACAGACTATAATTCACCCCTCCACTTT. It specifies CASSLVRTDYNSPLHF.

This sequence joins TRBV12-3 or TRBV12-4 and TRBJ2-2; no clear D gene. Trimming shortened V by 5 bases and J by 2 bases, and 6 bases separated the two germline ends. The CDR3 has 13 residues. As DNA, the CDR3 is TGTGCCAGCAGTCCCTTAAACACCGGGGAGCTGTTTTTT. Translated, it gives CASSPLNTGELFF.

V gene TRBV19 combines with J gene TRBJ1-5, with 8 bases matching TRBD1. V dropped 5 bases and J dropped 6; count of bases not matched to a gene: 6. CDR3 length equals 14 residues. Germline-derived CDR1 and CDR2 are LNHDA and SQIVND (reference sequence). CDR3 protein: CASSGTGGVQPQHF. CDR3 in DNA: TGTGCCAGTAGTGGAACAGGGGGAGTTCAGCCCCAGCATTTT.

The CDR3 sequence: CASSSRGGGVTGYGYTF. CDR3 coding DNA: TGTGCCAGCAGTTCCCGCGGAGGGGGCGTGACGGGCTATGGCTACACCTTC. The chain combines TRBV27 with TRBJ1-2; 7 bases are a match to TRBD1. The CDR3 extends over 17 amino acids. The V segment lost 4 bases and the J segment 4 bases; nucleotides outside the gene matches: 15. The germline V gene encodes CDR1 MNHEY and CDR2 SMNVEV (reference sequence).

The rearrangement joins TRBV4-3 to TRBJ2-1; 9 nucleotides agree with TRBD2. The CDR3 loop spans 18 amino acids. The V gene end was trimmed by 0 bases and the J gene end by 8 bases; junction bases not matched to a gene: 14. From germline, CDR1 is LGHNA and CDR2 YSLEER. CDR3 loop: CASSQEITGTSWGHEQFF. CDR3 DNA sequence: TGCGCCAGCAGCCAAGAGATAACCGGGACTAGCTGGGGGCATGAGCAGTTCTTC.

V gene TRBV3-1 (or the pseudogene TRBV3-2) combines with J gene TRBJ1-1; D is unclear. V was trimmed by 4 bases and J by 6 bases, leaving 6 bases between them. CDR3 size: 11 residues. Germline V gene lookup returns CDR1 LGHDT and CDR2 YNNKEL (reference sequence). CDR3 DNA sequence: TGTGCCAGCAGCCCCTTCCCTGAAGCTTTCTTT. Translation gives CASSPFPEAFF.

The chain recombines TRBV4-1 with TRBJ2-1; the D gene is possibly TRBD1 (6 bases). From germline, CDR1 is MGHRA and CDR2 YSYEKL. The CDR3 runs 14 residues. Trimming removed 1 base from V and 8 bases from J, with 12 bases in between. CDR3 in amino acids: CASSQGFRGDEQFF. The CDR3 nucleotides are TGCGCCAGCAGCCAAGGGTTCAGGGGCGATGAGCAGTTCTTC.

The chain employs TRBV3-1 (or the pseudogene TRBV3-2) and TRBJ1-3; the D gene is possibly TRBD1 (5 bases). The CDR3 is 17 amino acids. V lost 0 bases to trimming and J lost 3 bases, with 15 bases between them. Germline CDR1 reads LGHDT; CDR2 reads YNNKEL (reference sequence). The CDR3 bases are TGTGCCAGCAGCCAAGAGTCCGCCGTGGGGCATGGAAACACCATATATTTT. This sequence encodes CASSQESAVGHGNTIYF.

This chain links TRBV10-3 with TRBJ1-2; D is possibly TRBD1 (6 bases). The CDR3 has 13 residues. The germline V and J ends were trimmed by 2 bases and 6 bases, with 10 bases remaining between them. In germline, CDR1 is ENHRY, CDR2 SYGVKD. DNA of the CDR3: TGTGCCATCAGTGAGGCTACAGGGAATGGCTACACCTTC. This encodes CAISEATGNGYTF.

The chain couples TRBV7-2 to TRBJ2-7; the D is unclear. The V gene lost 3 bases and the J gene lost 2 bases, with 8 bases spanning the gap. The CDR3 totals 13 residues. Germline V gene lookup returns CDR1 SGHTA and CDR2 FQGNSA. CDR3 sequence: CASSFGITYEQYF. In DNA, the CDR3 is TGTGCCAGCAGCTTTGGGATTACCTACGAGCAGTACTTC.

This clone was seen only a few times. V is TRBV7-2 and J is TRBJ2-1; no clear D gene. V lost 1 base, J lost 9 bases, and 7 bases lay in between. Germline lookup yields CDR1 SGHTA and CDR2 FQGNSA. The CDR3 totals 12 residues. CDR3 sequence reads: CASSLVGSEQFF. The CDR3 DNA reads TGTGCCAGCAGCTTAGTTGGATCTGAGCAGTTCTTC.

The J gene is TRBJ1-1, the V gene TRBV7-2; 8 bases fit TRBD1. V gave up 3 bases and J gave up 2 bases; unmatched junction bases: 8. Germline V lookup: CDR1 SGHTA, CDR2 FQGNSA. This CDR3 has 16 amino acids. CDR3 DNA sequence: TGTGCCAGCAGCTTGGGCTGGACAGGGTTTAACACTGAAGCTTTCTTT. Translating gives CASSLGWTGFNTEAFF.

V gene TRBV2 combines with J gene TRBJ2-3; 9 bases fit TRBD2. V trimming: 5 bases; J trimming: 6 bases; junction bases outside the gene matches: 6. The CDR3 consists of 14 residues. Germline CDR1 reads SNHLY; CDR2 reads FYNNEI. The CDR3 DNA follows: TGTGCCAGCAGTCTAGGGACTAGCTATGATACGCAGTATTTT. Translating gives CASSLGTSYDTQYF.

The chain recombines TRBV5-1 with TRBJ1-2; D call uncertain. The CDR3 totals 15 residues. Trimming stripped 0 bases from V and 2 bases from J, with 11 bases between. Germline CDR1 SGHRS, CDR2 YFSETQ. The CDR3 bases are TGCGCCAGCAGCTTGGATGGTGGCAGGAACTATGGCTACACCTTC. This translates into CASSLDGGRNYGYTF.

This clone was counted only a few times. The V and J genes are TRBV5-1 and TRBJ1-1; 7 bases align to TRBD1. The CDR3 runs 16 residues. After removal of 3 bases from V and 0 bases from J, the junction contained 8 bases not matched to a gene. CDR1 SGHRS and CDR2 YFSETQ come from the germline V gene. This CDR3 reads CASSSTGTALNTEAFF. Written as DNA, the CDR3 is TGCGCCAGCAGCTCAACAGGGACAGCCTTGAACACTGAAGCTTTCTTT.

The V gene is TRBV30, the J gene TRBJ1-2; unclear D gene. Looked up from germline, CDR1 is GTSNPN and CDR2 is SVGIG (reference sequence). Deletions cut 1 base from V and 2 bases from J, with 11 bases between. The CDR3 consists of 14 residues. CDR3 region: CAWSDRLGNYGYTF. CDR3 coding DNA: TGTGCCTGGAGTGATCGGCTTGGAAACTATGGCTACACCTTC.

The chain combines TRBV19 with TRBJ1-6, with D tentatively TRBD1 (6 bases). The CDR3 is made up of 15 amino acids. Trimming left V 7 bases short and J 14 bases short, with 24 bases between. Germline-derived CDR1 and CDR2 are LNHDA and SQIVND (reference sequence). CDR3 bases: TGTGCCAGTACCGCACGTGGGGGCGGTAATTGGGCCCTCCACTTT. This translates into CASTARGGGNWALHF. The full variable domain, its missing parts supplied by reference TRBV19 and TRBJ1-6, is DGGITQSPKYLFRKEGQNVTLSCEQNLNHDAMYWYRQDPGQGLRLIYYSQIVNDFQKGDIAEGYSVSREKKESFPLTVTSAQKNPTAFYLCASTARGGGNWALHFGNGTRLTVT.

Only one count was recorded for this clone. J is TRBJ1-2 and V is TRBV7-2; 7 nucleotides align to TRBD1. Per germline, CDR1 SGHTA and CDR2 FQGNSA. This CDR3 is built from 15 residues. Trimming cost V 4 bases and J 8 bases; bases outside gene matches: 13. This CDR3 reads CASSWRTGTAGGYTF. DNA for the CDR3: TGTGCCAGCAGCTGGCGAACCGGGACAGCGGGCGGCTACACCTTC.